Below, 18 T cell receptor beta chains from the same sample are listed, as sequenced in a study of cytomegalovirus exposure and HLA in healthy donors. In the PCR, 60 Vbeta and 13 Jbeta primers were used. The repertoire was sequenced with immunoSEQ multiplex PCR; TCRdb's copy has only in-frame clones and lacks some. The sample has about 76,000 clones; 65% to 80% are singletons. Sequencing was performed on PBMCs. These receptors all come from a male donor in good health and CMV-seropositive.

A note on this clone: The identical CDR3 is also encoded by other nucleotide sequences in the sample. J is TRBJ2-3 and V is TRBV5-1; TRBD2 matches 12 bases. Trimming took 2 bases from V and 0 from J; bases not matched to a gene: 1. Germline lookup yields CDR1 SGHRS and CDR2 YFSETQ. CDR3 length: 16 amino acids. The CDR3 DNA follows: TGCGCCAGCAGCTTAGGACTAGCGGGGAGCACAGATACGCAGTATTTT. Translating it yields CASSLGLAGSTDTQYF.

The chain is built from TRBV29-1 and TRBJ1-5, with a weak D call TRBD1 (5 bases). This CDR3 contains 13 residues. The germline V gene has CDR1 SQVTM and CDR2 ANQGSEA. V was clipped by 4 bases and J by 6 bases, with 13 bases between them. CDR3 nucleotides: TGCAGCGTTGTCGGGGGGGTAGGTCAGCCCCAGCATTTT. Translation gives CSVVGGVGQPQHF.

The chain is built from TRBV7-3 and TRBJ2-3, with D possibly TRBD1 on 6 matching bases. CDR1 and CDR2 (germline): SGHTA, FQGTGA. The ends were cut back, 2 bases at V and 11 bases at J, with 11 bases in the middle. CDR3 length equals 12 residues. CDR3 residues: CASSLGGARQYF. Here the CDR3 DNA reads TGTGCCAGCAGCTTAGGGGGCGCGAGGCAGTATTTT.

CDR3 loop: CASSLTGDNYGYTF. CDR3 in DNA: TGTGCCAGCTCACTGACAGGAGACAACTATGGCTACACCTTC. V usage is TRBV18 and J usage is TRBJ1-2; D is possibly TRBD1 (6 bases). This CDR3 contains 14 residues. In germline, CDR1 is KGHSH, CDR2 LQKENI. The V gene lost 4 bases and the J gene lost 2 bases, with 11 bases spanning the gap.

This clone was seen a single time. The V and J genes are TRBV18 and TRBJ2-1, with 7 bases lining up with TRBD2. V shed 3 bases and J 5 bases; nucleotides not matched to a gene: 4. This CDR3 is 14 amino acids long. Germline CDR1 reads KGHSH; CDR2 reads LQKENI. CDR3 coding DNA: TGTGCCAGCTCACCCAGCGGGAAAAACAATGAGCAGTTCTTC. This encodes CASSPSGKNNEQFF. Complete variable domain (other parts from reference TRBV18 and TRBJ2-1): NAGVMQNPRHLVRRRGQEARLRCSPMKGHSHVYWYRQLPEEGLKFMVYLQKENIIDESGMPKERFSAEFPKEGPSILRIQQVVRGDSAAYFCASSPSGKNNEQFFGPGTRLTVL.

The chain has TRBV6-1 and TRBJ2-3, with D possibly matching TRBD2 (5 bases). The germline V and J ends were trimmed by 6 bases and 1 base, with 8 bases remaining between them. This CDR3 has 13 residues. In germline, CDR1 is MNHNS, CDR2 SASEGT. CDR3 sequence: CASRGSGTDTQYF. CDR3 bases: TGTGCCAGCAGGGGTAGCGGCACAGATACGCAGTATTTT.

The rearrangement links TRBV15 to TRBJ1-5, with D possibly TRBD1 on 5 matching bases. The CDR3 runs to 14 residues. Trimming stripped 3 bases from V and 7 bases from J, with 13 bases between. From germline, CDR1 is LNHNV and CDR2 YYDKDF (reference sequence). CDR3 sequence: CATSSGEGRQPQHF. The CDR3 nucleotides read TGTGCCACCAGCAGCGGAGAGGGGAGGCAGCCCCAGCATTTT.

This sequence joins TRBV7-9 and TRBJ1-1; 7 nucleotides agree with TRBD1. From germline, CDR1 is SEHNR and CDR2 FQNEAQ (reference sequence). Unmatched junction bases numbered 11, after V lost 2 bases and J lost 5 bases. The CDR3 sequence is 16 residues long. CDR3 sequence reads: CASSLWGWGQTTEAFF. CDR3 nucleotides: TGTGCCAGCAGCTTATGGGGATGGGGACAGACGACTGAAGCTTTCTTT.

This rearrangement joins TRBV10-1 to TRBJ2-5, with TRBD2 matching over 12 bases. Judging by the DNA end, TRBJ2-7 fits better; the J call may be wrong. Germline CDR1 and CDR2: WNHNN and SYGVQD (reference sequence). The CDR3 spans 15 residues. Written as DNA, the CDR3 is TGCGCCAGCAGTGTGAGGACTAGCGGGGATGACGAGCAGTACTTC. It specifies CASSVRTSGDDEQYF.

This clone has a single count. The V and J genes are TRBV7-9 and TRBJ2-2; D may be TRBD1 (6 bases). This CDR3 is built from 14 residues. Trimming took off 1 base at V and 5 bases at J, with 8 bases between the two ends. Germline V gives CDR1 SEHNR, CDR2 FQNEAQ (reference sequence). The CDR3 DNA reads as TGTGCCAGCAGCTTAGGGACAGTTACCGGGGAGCTGTTTTTT. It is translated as CASSLGTVTGELFF.

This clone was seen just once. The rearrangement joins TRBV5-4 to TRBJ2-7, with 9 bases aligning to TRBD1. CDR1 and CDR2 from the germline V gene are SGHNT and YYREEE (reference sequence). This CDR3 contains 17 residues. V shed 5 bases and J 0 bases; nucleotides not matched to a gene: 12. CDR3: CASRNRDRATSSYEQYF. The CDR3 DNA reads TGTGCCAGCAGGAACCGGGACAGGGCCACCTCCTCCTACGAGCAGTACTTC.

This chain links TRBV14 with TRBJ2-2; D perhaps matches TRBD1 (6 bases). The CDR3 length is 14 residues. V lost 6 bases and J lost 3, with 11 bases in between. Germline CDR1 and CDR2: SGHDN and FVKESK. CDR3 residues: CASRPGTHTGELFF. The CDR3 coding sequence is TGTGCCAGCAGACCCGGGACACACACCGGGGAGCTGTTTTTT.

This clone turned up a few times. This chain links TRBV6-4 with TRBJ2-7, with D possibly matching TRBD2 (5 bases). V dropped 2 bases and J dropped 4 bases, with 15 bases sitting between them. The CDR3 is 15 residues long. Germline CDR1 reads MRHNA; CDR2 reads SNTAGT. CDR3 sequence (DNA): TGTGCCAGCAGTGACCCCCCAAGGGAGTTTTACGAGCAGTACTTC. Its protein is CASSDPPREFYEQYF.

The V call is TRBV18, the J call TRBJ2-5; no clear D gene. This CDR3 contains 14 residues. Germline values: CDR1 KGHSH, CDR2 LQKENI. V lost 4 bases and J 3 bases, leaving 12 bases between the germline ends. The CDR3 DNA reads TGTGCCAGCTCACGTCGCCAGGCAGAAGAGACCCAGTACTTC. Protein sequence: CASSRRQAEETQYF.

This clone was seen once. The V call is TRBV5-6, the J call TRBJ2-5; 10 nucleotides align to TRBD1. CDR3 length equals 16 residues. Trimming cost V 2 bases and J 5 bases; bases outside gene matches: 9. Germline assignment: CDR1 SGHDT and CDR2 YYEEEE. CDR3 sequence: CASSFYGQGDFETQYF. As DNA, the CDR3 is TGTGCCAGCAGCTTTTACGGACAGGGGGATTTTGAGACCCAGTACTTC.

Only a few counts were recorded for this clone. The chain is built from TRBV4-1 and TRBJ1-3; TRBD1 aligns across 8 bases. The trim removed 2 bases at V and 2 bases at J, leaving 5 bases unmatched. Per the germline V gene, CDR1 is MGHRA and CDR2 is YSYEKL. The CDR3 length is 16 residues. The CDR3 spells CASSQPGQDTGNTIYF. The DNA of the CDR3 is TGCGCCAGCAGCCAACCGGGACAGGACACTGGAAACACCATATATTTT.

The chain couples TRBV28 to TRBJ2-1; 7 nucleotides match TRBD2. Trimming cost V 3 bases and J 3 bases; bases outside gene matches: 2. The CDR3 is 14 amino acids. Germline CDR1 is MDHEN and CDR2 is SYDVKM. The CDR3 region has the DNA TGTGCCAGCAGTTTTAGGACTAGCTACAATGAGCAGTTCTTC. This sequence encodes CASSFRTSYNEQFF.

CDR3 amino acids: CASSVGTGEIYNEQFF. The CDR3 nucleotides are TGTGCCAGCAGCGTAGGAACGGGAGAAATCTACAATGAGCAGTTCTTC. This sequence joins TRBV9 and TRBJ2-1; D may be TRBD2 (6 bases). The CDR3 consists of 16 residues. From germline, CDR1 is SGDLS and CDR2 YYNGEE. V lost 0 bases and J lost 3, with 13 bases in between.